This T cell receptor beta chain was identified in a study of T cells after yellow fever vaccination. At the level of the study: The authors prepared low-cell-number fractions using SMART-Seq v4 Ultra Low Input.

This clonotype was found a few times. Its target is not known. Trimming removed 0 bases from V and 4 bases from J, with 6 bases in between. This CDR3 is built from 13 residues. The V gene's germline CDR1 is LGHNA and CDR2 YSLEER. Study results and limitations: The CD4 compartment and the CD8 compartment contained a small share of clonotypes in common. Most primary-vaccination clones reappeared after the booster (about 97% CD4, roughly 88% CD8). Any FACS-sorted repertoire could hold abundant clonotypes that contaminate it from the bulk population.

Each CDR3 protein is one row after TCRdb ran MiXCR on the 5' RACE reads. The profile covers hundreds of thousands of distinct CDR3 sequences, with approximately 15% appearing a single time and about 14% taken by the ten largest. This TCR was recovered from a man in his thirties or forties who received the YFV17D yellow fever vaccine. The rearrangement joins TRBV4-3 to TRBJ2-5; no reliable D call. This specimen consisted of PBMCs, obtained on the day of the yellow fever booster vaccination. The CDR3 nucleotides read TGCGCCAGCAGCCAAGATTTGGCAGAGACCCAGTACTTC. Translating gives CASSQDLAETQYF.